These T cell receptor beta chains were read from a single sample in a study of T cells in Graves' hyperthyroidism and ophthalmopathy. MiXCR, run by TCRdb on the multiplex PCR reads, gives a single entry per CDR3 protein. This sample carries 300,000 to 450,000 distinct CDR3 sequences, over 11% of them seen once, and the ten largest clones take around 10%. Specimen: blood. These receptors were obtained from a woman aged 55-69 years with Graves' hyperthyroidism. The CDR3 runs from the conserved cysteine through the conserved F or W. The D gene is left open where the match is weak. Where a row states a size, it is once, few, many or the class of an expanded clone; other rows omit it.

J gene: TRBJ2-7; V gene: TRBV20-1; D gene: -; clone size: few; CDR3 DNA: TGCAGTGCTATCCGAACCTACGAGCAGTACTTC; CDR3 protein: CSAIRTYEQYF
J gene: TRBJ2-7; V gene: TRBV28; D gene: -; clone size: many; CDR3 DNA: TGTGCCAGCAGTTTAACAGGGATCCCCCACGAGCAGTACTTC; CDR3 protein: CASSLTGIPHEQYF
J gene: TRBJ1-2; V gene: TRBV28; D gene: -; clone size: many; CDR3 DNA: TGTGCCAGCATTGGGACTGGACTCTATGGCTACACCTTC; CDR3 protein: CASIGTGLYGYTF
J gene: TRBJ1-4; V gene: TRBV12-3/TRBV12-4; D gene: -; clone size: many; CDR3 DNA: TGTGCCAGCAGTTTAAGTCGATTTGAAAAACTGTTTTTT; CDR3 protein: CASSLSRFEKLFF
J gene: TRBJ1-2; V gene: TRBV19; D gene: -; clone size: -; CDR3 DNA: TGTGCCAGTAGTATCACAGGGACGGAGGGCTACACCTTC; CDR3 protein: CASSITGTEGYTF
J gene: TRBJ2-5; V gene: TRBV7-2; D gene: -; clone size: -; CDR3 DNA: TGTGCCAGCAGCTGGGGAAGCGGTGGACAAGAGGCCCAGTACTTC; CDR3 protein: CASSWGSGGQEAQYF
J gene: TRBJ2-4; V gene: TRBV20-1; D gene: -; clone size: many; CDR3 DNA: TGCAGTGCTAAAACCCTCGGACAGGCCAAAAACATTCAGTACTTC; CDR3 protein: CSAKTLGQAKNIQYF
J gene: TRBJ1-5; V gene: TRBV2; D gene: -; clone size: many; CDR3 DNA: TGTGCCAGCCTGGAGGGCCTCGAGGGTCAAGGGCAGCATTTT; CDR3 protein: CASLEGLEGQGQHF
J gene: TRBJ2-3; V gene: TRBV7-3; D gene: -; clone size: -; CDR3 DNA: TGTGCCAGCAGCCCCATCGGGGAAGCCGGGACAAGCGGACGCACAGATACGCAGTATTTT; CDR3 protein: CASSPIGEAGTSGRTDTQYF
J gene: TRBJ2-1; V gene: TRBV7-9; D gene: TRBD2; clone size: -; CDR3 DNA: TGTGCCAGCAGCTTCGGGACTAGCGGGAGGGGTGGGGGCAATGAGCAGTTCTTC; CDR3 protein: CASSFGTSGRGGGNEQFF
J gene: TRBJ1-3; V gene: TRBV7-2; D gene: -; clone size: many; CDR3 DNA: TGTGCCAGCAGCTTGAACGCTGCGGACGGGAGCTCTGGAAACACCATATATTTT; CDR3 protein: CASSLNAADGSSGNTIYF
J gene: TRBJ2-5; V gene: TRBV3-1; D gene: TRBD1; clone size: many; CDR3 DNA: TGTGCCAGCAGCCGCGGGACAGGTCTCCAAGAGACCCAGTACTTC; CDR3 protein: CASSRGTGLQETQYF